The TCR beta chain described here comes from a study of CD8 T cells in acute hepatitis C reinfection. Whole-study findings and limits: Only TCRbeta was bulk sequenced, so alphabeta pairing is unknown.

CDR3 size: 17 residues. CDR1 is MNHNS, CDR2 SASEGT, per germline. With 0 bases removed from V and 8 bases from J, the gap between germline ends came to 20 bases. The protocol was immunoSEQ multiplex PCR, while the TCRdb copy is restricted to in-frame clones and leaves out a portion. The sample comprises approximately 40,000 clones, roughly 85% of which are singletons, and approximately 11% rests with the top ten. Regarding time point: naive CD8 control sorted from an acute-time-point sample. The table lists this clone with a count of one. The target antigen is unknown. The sequenced sample consisted of naive CD8+ T cells from PBMCs. The receptor was derived from a woman aged 18 to 35 who spontaneously cleared hepatitis C infection. The J gene is TRBJ2-1, the V gene TRBV6-1; TRBD2 is a possible D gene (6 bases). The DNA of the CDR3 is TGTGCCAGCAGTGAAGCGCCCGGGGCGGCCTCTAGCGATGAGCAGTTCTTC. It is translated as CASSEAPGAASSDEQFF.